The sequence of this TCR beta chain was determined in a study of blood T cell repertoires in COVID-19. Per germline, CDR1 LNHDA and CDR2 SQIVND (reference sequence). The CDR3 runs 16 residues. Trimming stripped 5 bases from V and 1 base from J, with 16 bases between. Under the authors' procedure: Scientists estimated how many nucleated cells there were by amplifying reference gene primers. Clones were sequenced by immunoSEQ multiplex PCR, and TCRdb holds only the in-frame ones, with some missing. V, J and clone size are those of that table, while D and trimming were read from the DNA. The sample has 470,000 or so clones; over 75% are singletons.

V gene TRBV19 combines with J gene TRBJ2-3; no definite D call. Specimen: peripheral blood. The sequence derives from a human donor in a cohort sampled during active COVID-19. For the CDR3, the DNA is TGTGCCAGTAGTCCGTACAGAGTCGTGCGCACAGATACGCAGTATTTT. As protein: CASSPYRVVRTDTQYF.